One sample yielded the 14 T cell receptor beta chains listed below, sequenced in a study of shared clonotypes between healthy human individuals (dated by TCRdb to 2020 to 2022). The library came from the immunoSEQ multiplex PCR assay. Held by TCRdb, this immuneACCESS table contains in-frame sequences only and omits some clones. Under half of the omission traces to an unresolved V gene where checked; the cause of the rest is unknown. The sample table shows 2,100,000 or so clones, and approximately 94% are seen once. More than 0.1% of the sample is taken by the ten largest. Sequenced input: naive CD4+ T cells sorted from blood. This specimen's cell subset or site label, per the study, means: CD45RA+ positively selected. These receptors all stem from a man between 18 and 29 years old in good health.

The chain joins TRBV28 to TRBJ1-6; D is possibly TRBD1 (5 bases). Deletions cut 3 bases from V and 14 bases from J, with 17 bases between. Germline V gene sequence: CDR1 MDHEN, CDR2 SYDVKM. The CDR3 is made up of 14 amino acids. The CDR3 DNA reads TGTGCCAGCAGTTTCCCTACGGGGGGGTTCGCCCTCCACTTT. Translating gives CASSFPTGGFALHF.

V gene TRBV27 combines with J gene TRBJ1-6, with 11 bases that match TRBD1. Germline assignment: CDR1 MNHEY and CDR2 SMNVEV (reference sequence). The J segment lost 6 bases and the V segment lost 5 bases, leaving 6 bases of the junction unmatched. The CDR3 is 16 residues long. CDR3 loop: CASSGDRGVRNSPLHF. DNA for the CDR3: TGTGCCAGCAGTGGGGACAGGGGGGTCCGTAATTCACCCCTCCACTTT.

This sequence joins TRBV4-2 and TRBJ1-1; D gene unclear. The V and J ends lost 0 bases and 13 bases respectively, with 12 bases between them. The germline V gene has CDR1 LGHNA and CDR2 YNFKEQ. The CDR3 sequence is 12 residues long. As DNA, the CDR3 is TGTGCCAGCAGCCAAGAAGGATTCTCAGTTTTCTTT. It encodes CASSQEGFSVFF.

The genes are TRBV13 and TRBJ2-6, with no clear D. This CDR3 has 13 amino acids. The V gene lost 3 bases and the J gene lost 0 bases, with 0 bases spanning the gap. CDR1 is PRHDT and CDR2 is FYEKMQ in the germline V gene (reference sequence). This CDR3 reads CASSFSGANVLTF. CDR3 coding DNA: TGTGCCAGCAGCTTCTCTGGGGCCAACGTCCTGACTTTC. The variable domain in full, completed from reference TRBV13 and TRBJ2-6, reads AAGVIQSPRHLIKEKRETATLKCYPIPRHDTVYWYQQGPGQDPQFLISFYEKMQSDKGSIPDRFSAQQFSDYHSELNMSSLELGDSALYFCASSFSGANVLTFGAGSRLTVL.

In regard to this clone: Within the sample, other DNA sequences also encode this same CDR3. The rearrangement joins TRBV15 to TRBJ2-7; TRBD2 matches 12 bases. There are 15 residues in the CDR3. V lost 1 base, J lost 4 bases, and 2 bases stayed unmatched. Germline V gene data show CDR1 as LNHNV and CDR2 as YYDKDF (reference sequence). The CDR3, as DNA: TGTGCCACCAGCAGAGCGACTAGCGGGAGTTACGAGCAGTACTTC. Translated: CATSRATSGSYEQYF.

The V call is TRBV5-6, the J call TRBJ1-6, with D unclear. CDR1 is SGHDT and CDR2 is YYEEEE in the germline V gene. V was trimmed by 2 bases and J by 0 bases, leaving 12 bases between them. The CDR3 length is 17 residues. The CDR3 is CASSFRMTDSYNSPLHF. CDR3 nucleotides: TGTGCCAGCAGCTTTAGGATGACCGACTCCTATAATTCACCCCTCCACTTT.

The gene calls are TRBV7-8 and TRBJ2-2; maybe TRBD1 (5 bases). Germline lookup yields CDR1 SGHVS and CDR2 FQNEAQ. Trimming removed 3 bases at V and 6 bases at J, with 14 bases between. The CDR3 runs 15 residues. The CDR3 here is CASSFTGHPAGELFF. CDR3 coding DNA: TGTGCCAGCAGCTTCACCGGACACCCGGCCGGGGAGCTGTTTTTT. The whole variable domain, filled in from reference TRBV7-8 and TRBJ2-2, reads GAGVSQSPRYKVAKRGQDVALRCDPISGHVSLFWYQQALGQGPEFLTYFQNEAQLDKSGLPSDRFFAERPEGSVSTLKIQRTQQEDSAVYLCASSFTGHPAGELFFGEGSRLTVL.

The J gene is TRBJ1-1, the V gene TRBV6-1, with D tentatively TRBD1 (5 bases). Germline V lookup: CDR1 MNHNS, CDR2 SASEGT. V shed 10 bases and J shed 5 bases, with 23 bases lying between them. The CDR3 totals 15 residues. CDR3 protein: CATKGGVNEGTEAFF. The CDR3 region has the DNA TGTGCCACCAAGGGAGGGGTCAACGAAGGAACTGAAGCTTTCTTT.

This chain links TRBV7-9 with TRBJ2-7; D is possibly TRBD1 (6 bases). The CDR3 spans 12 residues. Trimming stripped 10 bases from V and 6 bases from J, with 16 bases between. Germline loops: CDR1 SEHNR, CDR2 FQNEAQ (reference sequence). The CDR3 is CAIRKGDREQYF. The DNA of the CDR3 is TGTGCCATCCGCAAGGGGGACCGCGAGCAGTACTTC.

V usage is TRBV29-1 and J usage is TRBJ2-5; 8 bases agree with TRBD1. V lost 6 bases and J lost 1; bases outside the gene matches: 1. From germline, CDR1 is SQVTM and CDR2 ANQGSEA. There are 12 residues in the CDR3. CDR3 sequence (DNA): TGCAGCGTAACAGGGGGCCAAGAGACCCAGTACTTC. This sequence encodes CSVTGGQETQYF.

Comments on this clone: Other DNA sequences in the sample encode the same CDR3. This rearrangement joins TRBV28 to TRBJ1-2, with TRBD1 as a possible D gene (5 bases). Germline V gene sequence: CDR1 MDHEN, CDR2 SYDVKM. This CDR3 has 14 residues. Trimming took 3 bases from V and 2 from J, leaving 10 bases between them. The CDR3, as DNA: TGTGCCAGCAGTTTGTCTGACAGAAACTATGGCTACACCTTC. Its translation is CASSLSDRNYGYTF.

This sequence joins TRBV30 and TRBJ2-2, with D possibly matching TRBD1 (6 bases). CDR3 length: 15 amino acids. V lost 1 base and J 1 base, leaving 10 bases between the germline ends. Germline V CDR1 and CDR2: GTSNPN, SVGIG (reference sequence). The CDR3 region is CAWSAGEWNTGELFF. Here the CDR3 DNA reads TGTGCCTGGAGTGCAGGGGAATGGAACACCGGGGAGCTGTTTTTT.

The chain combines TRBV27 with TRBJ1-2, with D maybe TRBD1 (5 bases). The germline V and J ends were trimmed by 8 bases and 1 base, with 8 bases remaining between them. Germline-derived CDR1 and CDR2 are MNHEY and SMNVEV (reference sequence). The CDR3 contains 12 residues. In DNA, the CDR3 is TGTGCCAGCGGGACGGTTAACTATGGCTACACCTTC. This codes for CASGTVNYGYTF.

This chain uses TRBV6-1 with TRBJ2-7; no reliable D call. CDR1 is MNHNS and CDR2 is SASEGT in the germline V gene. Trimming pared 6 bases from V and 2 bases from J, leaving 14 bases between. CDR3 size: 14 residues. This chain's CDR3 is CASRTSRVTYEQYF. CDR3 coding DNA: TGTGCCAGCAGGACGTCAAGGGTAACCTACGAGCAGTACTTC.